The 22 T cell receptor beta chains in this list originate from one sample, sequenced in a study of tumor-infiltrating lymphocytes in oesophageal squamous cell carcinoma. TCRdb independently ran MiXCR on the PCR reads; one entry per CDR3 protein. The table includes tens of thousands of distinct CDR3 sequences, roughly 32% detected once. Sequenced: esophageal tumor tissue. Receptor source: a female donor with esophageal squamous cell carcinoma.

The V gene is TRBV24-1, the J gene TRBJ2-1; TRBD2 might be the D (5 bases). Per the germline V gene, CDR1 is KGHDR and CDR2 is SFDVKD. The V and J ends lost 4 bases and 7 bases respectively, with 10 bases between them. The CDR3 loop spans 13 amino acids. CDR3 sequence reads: CATSDPGLNEQFF. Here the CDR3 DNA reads TGTGCCACCAGTGACCCCGGACTGAATGAGCAGTTCTTC.

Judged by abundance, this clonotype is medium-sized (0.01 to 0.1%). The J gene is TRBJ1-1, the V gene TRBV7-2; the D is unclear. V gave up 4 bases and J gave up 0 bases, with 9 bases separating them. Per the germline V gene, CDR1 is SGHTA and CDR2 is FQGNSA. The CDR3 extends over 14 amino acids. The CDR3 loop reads CASSWSAMNTEAFF. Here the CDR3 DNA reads TGTGCCAGCAGCTGGTCAGCCATGAACACTGAAGCTTTCTTT.

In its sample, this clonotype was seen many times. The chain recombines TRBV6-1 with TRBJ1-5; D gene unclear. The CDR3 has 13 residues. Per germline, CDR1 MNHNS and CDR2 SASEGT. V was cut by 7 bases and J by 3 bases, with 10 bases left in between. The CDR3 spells CASNYRNNQPQHF. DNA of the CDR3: TGTGCCAGCAACTACAGAAACAATCAGCCCCAGCATTTT.

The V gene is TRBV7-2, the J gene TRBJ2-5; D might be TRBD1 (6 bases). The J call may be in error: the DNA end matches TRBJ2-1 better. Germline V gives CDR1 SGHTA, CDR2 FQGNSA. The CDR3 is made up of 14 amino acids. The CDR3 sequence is CASSFDRLSYEQFF. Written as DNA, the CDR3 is TGTGCCAGCAGCTTCGACAGGCTATCCTACGAGCAGTTCTTC.

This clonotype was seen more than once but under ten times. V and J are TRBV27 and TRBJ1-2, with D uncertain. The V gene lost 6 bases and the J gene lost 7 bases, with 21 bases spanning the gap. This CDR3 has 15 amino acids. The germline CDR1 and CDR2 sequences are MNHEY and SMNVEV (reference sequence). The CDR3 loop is CASSTGLVGWAGYTF. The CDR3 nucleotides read TGTGCCAGCAGCACCGGGCTCGTGGGTTGGGCTGGCTACACCTTC.

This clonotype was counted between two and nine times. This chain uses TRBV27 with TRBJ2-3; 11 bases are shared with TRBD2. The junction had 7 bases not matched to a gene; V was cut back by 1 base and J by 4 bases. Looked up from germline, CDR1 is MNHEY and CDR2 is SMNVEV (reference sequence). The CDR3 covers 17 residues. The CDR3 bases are TGTGCCAGCAGTTTATGGGCTAGCGGGAGGAGGGCAGATACGCAGTATTTT. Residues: CASSLWASGRRADTQYF.

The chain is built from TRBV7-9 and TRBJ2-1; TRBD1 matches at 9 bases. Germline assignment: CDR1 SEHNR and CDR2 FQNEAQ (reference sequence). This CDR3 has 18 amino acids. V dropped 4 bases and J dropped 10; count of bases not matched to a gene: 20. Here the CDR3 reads CASSSTLGGTGTGGEQFF. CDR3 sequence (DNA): TGTGCCAGCAGCTCCACCCTCGGTGGGACAGGGACAGGAGGGGAGCAGTTCTTC.

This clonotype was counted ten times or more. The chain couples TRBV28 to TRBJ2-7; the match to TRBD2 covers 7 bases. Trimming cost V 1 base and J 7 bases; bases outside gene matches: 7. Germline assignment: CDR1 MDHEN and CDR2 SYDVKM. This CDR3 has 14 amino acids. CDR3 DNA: TGTGCCAGCAGTTTATTGGGGGTCGGGAGGGAGCAGTACTTC. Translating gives CASSLLGVGREQYF. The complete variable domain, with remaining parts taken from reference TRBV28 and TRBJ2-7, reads DVKVTQSSRYLVKRTGEKVFLECVQDMDHENMFWYRQDPGLGLRLIYFSYDVKMKEKGDIPEGYSVSREKKERFSLILESASTNQTSMYLCASSLLGVGREQYFGPGTRLTVT.

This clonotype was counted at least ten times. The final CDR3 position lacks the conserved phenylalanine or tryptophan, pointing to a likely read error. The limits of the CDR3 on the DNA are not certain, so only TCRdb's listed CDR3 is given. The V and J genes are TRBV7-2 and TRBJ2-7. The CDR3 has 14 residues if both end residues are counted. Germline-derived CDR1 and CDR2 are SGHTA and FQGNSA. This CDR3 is CASSLDNYGYTFGS.

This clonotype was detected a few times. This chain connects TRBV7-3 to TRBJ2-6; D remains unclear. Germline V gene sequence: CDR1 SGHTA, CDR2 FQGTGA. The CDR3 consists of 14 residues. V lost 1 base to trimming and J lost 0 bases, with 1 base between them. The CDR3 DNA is TGTGCCAGCAGCTTAAGCTCTGGGGCCAACGTCCTGACTTTC. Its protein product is CASSLSSGANVLTF.

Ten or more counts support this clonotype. This CDR3 is CASNPGQGTPRETQYF. Written as DNA, the CDR3 is TGCGCCAGCAACCCTGGGCAGGGGACCCCAAGGGAGACCCAGTACTTC. The rearrangement uses TRBV5-1 and TRBJ2-5, with D perhaps matching TRBD1 (6 bases). CDR3 length: 16 residues. V was shortened by 6 bases and J by 5 bases, with 23 bases between the two germline ends. Germline CDR1 is SGHRS and CDR2 is YFSETQ. The entire variable domain, with the rest obtained from reference TRBV5-1 and TRBJ2-5, is as follows: KAGVTQTPRYLIKTRGQQVTLSCSPISGHRSVSWYQQTPGQGLQFLFEYFSETQRNKGNFPGRFSGRQFSNSRSEMNVSTLELGDSALYLCASNPGQGTPRETQYFGPGTRLLVL.

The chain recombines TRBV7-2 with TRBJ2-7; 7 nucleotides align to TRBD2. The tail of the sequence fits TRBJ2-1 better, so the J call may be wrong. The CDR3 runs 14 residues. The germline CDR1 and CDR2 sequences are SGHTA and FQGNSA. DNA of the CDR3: TGTGCCACCAATAGCGGGTGGCCCTACAATGAGCAGTTCTTC. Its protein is CATNSGWPYNEQFF.

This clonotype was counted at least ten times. The CDR3 coding sequence is TGTGCCAGCAGCTTAGCGTGGCTAGCGGGTCAAGAGACCCAGTACTTC. Amino acid sequence: CASSLAWLAGQETQYF. This chain connects TRBV7-2 to TRBJ2-5; 8 bases match TRBD2. The V and J ends lost 0 bases and 2 bases, in that order; junction bases with no gene match: 5. The CDR3 has 16 amino acids. Germline lookup yields CDR1 SGHTA and CDR2 FQGNSA.

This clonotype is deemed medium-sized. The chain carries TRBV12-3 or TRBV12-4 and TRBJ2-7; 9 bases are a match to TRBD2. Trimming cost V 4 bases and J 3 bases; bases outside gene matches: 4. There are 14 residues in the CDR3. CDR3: CASSYSGSGYEQYF. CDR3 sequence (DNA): TGTGCCAGCAGTTATAGCGGGAGCGGCTACGAGCAGTACTTC.

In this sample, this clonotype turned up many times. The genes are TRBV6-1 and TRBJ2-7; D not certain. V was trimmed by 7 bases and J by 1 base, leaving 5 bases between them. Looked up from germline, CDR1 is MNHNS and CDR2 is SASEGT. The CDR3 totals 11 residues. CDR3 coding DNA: TGTGCCAGCACTCAATCCTACGAGCAGTACTTC. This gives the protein CASTQSYEQYF.

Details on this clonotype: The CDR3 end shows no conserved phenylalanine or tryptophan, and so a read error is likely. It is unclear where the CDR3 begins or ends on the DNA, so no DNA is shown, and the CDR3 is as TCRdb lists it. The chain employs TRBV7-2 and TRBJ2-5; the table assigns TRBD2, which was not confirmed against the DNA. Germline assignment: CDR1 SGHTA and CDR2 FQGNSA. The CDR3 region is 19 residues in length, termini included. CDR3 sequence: CASSLVVAGGGYNEQFFGS.

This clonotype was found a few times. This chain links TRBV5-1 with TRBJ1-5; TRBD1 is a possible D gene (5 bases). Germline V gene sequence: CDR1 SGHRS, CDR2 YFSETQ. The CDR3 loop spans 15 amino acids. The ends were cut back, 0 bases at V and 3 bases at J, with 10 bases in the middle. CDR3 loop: CASSLGGTHNQPQHF. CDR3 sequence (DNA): TGCGCCAGCAGCTTGGGAGGGACCCACAATCAGCCCCAGCATTTT. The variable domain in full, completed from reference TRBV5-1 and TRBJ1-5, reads KAGVTQTPRYLIKTRGQQVTLSCSPISGHRSVSWYQQTPGQGLQFLFEYFSETQRNKGNFPGRFSGRQFSNSRSEMNVSTLELGDSALYLCASSLGGTHNQPQHFGDGTRLSIL.

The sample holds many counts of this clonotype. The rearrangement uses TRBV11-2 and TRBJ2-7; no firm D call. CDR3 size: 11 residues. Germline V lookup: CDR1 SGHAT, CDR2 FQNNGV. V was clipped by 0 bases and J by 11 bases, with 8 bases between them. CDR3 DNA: TGTGCCAGCAGCTTAGATACGCTCGAGTACTTC. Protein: CASSLDTLEYF.

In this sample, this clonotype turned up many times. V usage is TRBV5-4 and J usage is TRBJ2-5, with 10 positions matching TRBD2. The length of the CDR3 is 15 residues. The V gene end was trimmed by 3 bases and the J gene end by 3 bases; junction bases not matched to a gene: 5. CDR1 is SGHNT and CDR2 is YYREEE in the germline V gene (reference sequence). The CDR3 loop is CASSSGTSVEETQYF. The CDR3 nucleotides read TGTGCCAGCAGCTCTGGGACTAGCGTAGAAGAGACCCAGTACTTC. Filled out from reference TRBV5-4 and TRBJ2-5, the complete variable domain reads ETGVTQSPTHLIKTRGQQVTLRCSSQSGHNTVSWYQQALGQGPQFIFQYYREEENGRGNFPPRFSGLQFPNYSSELNVNALELDDSALYLCASSSGTSVEETQYFGPGTRLLVL.

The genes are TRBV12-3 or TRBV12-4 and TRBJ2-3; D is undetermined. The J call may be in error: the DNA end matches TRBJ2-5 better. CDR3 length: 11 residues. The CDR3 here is CASSFRETQYF. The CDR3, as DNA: TGTGCCAGCAGTTTCCGGGAGACCCAGTACTTC.

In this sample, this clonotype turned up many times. The CDR3 DNA is TGTGCCAGCAGTGAATCTGAGTCGTACGAGCAGTACTTC. This codes for CASSESESYEQYF. The chain employs TRBV6-1 and TRBJ2-7; D ambiguous. Germline lookup yields CDR1 MNHNS and CDR2 SASEGT. The V gene lost 2 bases and the J gene lost 4 bases, with 9 bases spanning the gap. CDR3 size: 13 residues.

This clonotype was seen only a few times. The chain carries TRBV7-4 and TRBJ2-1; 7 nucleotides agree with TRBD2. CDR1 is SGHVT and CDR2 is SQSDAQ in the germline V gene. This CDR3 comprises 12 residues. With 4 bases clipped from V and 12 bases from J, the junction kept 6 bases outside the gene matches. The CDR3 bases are TGTGCCAGCAGCTCTGGAGCGGGATTGCAGTTCTTC. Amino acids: CASSSGAGLQFF. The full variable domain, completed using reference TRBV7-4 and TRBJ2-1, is GAGVSQSPRYKVAKRGRDVALRCDSISGHVTLYWYRQTLGQGSEVLTYSQSDAQRDKSGRPSGRFSAERPERSVSTLKIQRTEQGDSAVYLCASSSGAGLQFFGPGTRLTVL.